The present entry profiles one TCR beta chain with its context. Two negative PCRs, clearance, or symptom resolution had been documented for recovered Cohort 3 donors. The ends were cut back, 0 bases at V and 7 bases at J, with 13 bases in the middle. CDR1 and CDR2 from the germline V gene are SGDLS and YYNGEE. The CDR3 has 14 residues. The entry originates in a study of blood T cell repertoires in COVID-19. This table comes from immunoSEQ multiplex PCR, and its TCRdb copy is limited to in-frame clones, with some not included. This table holds 300,000 to 350,000 clones, 70% to 90% found once. This TCR derives from a man aged 30 to 39 who had recovered from COVID-19. Sequencing used PBMCs or T cells enriched from blood (not recorded which). The J gene is TRBJ2-5, the V gene TRBV9, with TRBD2 as a possible D gene (5 bases). In DNA, the CDR3 is TGTGCCAGCAGCGTAGGCGAGCGGTCCGGGACCCAGTACTTC. It codes for CASSVGERSGTQYF.